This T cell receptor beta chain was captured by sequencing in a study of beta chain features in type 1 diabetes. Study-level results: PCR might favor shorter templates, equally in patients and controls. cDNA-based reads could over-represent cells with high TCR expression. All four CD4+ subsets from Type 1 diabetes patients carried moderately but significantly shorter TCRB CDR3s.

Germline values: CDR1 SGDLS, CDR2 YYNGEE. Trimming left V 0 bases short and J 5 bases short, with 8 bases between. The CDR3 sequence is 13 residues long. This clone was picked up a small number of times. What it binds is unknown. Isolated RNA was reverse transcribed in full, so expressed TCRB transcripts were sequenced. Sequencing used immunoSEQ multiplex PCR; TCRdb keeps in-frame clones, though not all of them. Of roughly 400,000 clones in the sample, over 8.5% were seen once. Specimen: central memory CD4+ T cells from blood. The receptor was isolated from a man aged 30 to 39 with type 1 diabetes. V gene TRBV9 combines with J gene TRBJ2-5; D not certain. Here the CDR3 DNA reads TGTGCCAGCAGCGTAGGGGTTTTCGAGACCCAGTACTTC. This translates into CASSVGVFETQYF.